This TCR beta chain is from a study of cytomegalovirus exposure and HLA in healthy donors. Study-wide results and limits: Equally common other TCR beta chains were less clonally expanded than HLA-associated ones, a later analysis found.

The CDR3 sequence is 14 residues long. Germline CDR1 is LGHNA and CDR2 is YSLEER. Trimming shortened V by 0 bases and J by 8 bases, and 10 bases separated the two germline ends. To note about this clone: The antigen remains unidentified.

The PCR was carried out with 60 Vbeta primers and 13 Jbeta primers. The data were produced by immunoSEQ multiplex PCR, yet TCRdb's version contains in-frame clones alone and is incomplete. The sample lists over 95,000 clones; about 80% were seen once. Material: PBMCs. The source of this sequence is a man in his forties in good health and CMV-seronegative. The V call is TRBV4-3, the J call TRBJ1-4; D call uncertain. CDR3 protein: CASSQDWAYEKLFF. CDR3 DNA sequence: TGCGCCAGCAGCCAAGATTGGGCTTACGAAAAACTGTTTTTT.